This section outlines one TCR beta chain sequence together with its context. No cognate antigen has been identified for it. Base qualities are not at hand, and no much larger clone is one base apart. The sample originates from a study of T cell responses to AZD1222 COVID-19 vaccine (dated by TCRdb to about 2021). Notes on the research overall: Because spike-specific TCR depth and breadth did not differ between the two schedules, AZD1222 recipients who got a second dose at roughly 4 weeks were pooled with those who got a second dose at roughly 12 weeks. A total of over 230 trial participants underwent TCR sequencing, of whom about 200 had received two doses of AZD1222 and about 25 had received two doses of the MenACWY control vaccine. Trial participants were enrolled by age into 18-55, 56-69 and 70-plus year subgroups, with roughly 150, 30 and 60 TCR-sequenced participants respectively.

The CDR3 regions of human TCRbeta chains were subjected to immunosequencing. The authors' pipeline ran thus. Repertoire TCRs were checked for matches against a reference library of SARS-CoV-2-specific TCRs that had been generated using the MIRA antigen-specificity platform. Breadth meant the fraction of unique TCRs that were SARS-CoV-2-associated, whereas depth meant the fraction of total T cells that were SARS-CoV-2-associated. Each spike-specific TCR was assigned to its reactive spike region and to a CD4 or CD8 class using the MIRA data. Log10-transformed breadth and depth values were compared by one-way ANOVA with Sidak's multiple comparisons tests. As stored in TCRdb, this immuneACCESS dataset retains in-frame rearrangements with V and J assigned. A fraction of the clones does not appear; measured against another copy, unresolved V genes explain less than half of the discrepancy, and the remainder lacks a known reason. V and J calls plus clone size are reproduced from that table; the DNA served to infer D and trimming. Recorded for this sample are fewer than 35,000 clones; about nine tenths of them occurred a single time. The ten largest clones add up to about 48% of the sample.

The paper as a whole reports these results and caveats: Reportedly, almost half of the unique spike-specific TCRs recognized epitopes lying outside the regions that are mutated in the B.1.351 and B.1.1.7 variants. Because no day 14 peak-response samples were available, repertoires were characterized only after the peak T cell response. In the small 56-69-year group, the increase in depth fell short of significance, most likely because of low power. CD4 TCRs associated with the vaccine covered the entire spike protein, and the dominant responses were in regions 160-218 and 743-854. Participants were mostly white British and included more females than males, and it was suggested by the authors that clonal diversity may have been underestimated. Conclusions about previously exposed vaccinees are limited, since just five or six AZD1222 recipients were seropositive for SARS-CoV-2 at baseline. Spike-specific TCR breadth and depth rose significantly after two AZD1222 doses compared with day 0 and with MenACWY recipients.

The CDR3 spans 15 residues, from the cysteine through the phenylalanine. The DNA shown is the 45-base CDR3, in frame from base 1. Per the publication, the time point label means: baseline before first vaccination. Vaccinee samples were obtained from the UK trials COV001 and COV002, which included a single-blind randomized controlled phase 2/3 trial of AZD1222 (ChAdOx1 nCoV-19) in healthy adults. Trial participant PBMC samples were collected at day 0 and day 28 after the second dose for TCRbeta chain sequencing. This specimen consisted of peripheral blood, obtained on day 0 of AZD1222 vaccination. This clonotype was obtained from an adult in good health. The chain couples TRBV21-1 to TRBJ2-1; the D call TRBD1 from the table was never checked on the DNA. TRBV21-1 is marked as a pseudogene. The DNA sequence is as follows: TGTGCCAGCAGCAAAGCTTTGGGGGCAGGGCATGAGCAGTTCTTC. This translates into CASSKALGAGHEQFF.